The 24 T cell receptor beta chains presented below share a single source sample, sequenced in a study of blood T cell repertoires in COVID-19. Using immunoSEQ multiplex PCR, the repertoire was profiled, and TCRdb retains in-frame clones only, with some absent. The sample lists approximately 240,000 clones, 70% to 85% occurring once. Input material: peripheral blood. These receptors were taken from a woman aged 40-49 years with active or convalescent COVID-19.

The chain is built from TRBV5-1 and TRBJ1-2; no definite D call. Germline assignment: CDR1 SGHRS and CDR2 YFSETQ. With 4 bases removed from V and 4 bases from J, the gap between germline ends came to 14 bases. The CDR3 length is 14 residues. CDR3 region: CASSLYGEGYGYTF. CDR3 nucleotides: TGCGCCAGCAGCCTCTACGGCGAGGGCTATGGCTACACCTTC.

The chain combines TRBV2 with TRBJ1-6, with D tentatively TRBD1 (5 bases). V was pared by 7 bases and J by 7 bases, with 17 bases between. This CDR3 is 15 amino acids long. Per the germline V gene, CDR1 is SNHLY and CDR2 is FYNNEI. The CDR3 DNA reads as TGTGCCAGCACCAACCTCGGGGGGGGGAATTCACCCCTCCACTTT. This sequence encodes CASTNLGGGNSPLHF.

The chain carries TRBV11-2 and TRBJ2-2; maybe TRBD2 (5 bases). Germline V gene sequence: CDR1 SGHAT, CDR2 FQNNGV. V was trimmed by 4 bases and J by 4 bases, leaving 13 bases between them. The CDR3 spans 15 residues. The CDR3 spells CASSSLRAGTGELFF. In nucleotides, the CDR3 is TGTGCCAGCAGCTCGTTGAGGGCAGGCACCGGGGAGCTGTTTTTT.

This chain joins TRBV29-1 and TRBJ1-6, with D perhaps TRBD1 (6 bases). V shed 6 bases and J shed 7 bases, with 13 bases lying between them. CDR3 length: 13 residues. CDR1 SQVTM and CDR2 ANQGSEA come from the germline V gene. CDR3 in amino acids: CSVETGTNSPLHF. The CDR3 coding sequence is TGCAGCGTAGAGACAGGAACCAATTCACCCCTCCACTTT.

DNA for the CDR3: TGTGCCACCTCGGAGGGGGCATACGAGCAGTACGTC. This encodes CATSEGAYEQYV. V and J are TRBV6-5 and TRBJ2-7; TRBD1 might be the D (7 bases). Germline assignment: CDR1 MNHEY and CDR2 SVGAGI. V was clipped by 10 bases and J by 4 bases, with 14 bases between them. The CDR3 is made up of 12 amino acids.

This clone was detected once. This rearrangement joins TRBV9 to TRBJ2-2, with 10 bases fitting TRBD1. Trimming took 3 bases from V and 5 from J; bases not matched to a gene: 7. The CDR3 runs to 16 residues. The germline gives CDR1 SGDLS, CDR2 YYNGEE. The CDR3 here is CASSGGQGYNTGELFF. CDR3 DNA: TGTGCCAGCAGCGGGGGACAGGGGTATAATACCGGGGAGCTGTTTTTT.

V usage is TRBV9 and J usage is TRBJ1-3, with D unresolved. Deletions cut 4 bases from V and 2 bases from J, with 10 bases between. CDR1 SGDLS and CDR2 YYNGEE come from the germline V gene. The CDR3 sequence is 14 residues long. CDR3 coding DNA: TGTGCCAGCAGCTCGACAATTGCTGGAAACACCATATATTTT. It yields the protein CASSSTIAGNTIYF. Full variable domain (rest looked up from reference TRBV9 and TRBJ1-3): DSGVTQTPKHLITATGQRVTLRCSPRSGDLSVYWYQQSLDQGLQFLIQYYNGEERAKGNILERFSAQQFPDLHSELNLSSLELGDSALYFCASSSTIAGNTIYFGEGSWLTVV.

This CDR3 reads CASSSAQVSNSPLHF. CDR3 in DNA: TGTGCCAGCAGCTCCGCGCAGGTTTCCAATTCACCCCTCCACTTT. J is TRBJ1-6 and V is TRBV6-7; D is undetermined. TRBV6-7 is classed as an ORF, of uncertain function. This CDR3 comprises 15 residues. V lost 6 bases and J 7 bases, leaving 16 bases between the germline ends.

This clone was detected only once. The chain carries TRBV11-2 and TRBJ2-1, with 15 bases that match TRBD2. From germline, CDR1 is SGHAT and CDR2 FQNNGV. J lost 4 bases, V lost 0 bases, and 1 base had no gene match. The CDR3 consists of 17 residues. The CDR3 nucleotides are TGTGCCAGCAGCTTAGAGGGACTAGCGGGGGGTTACAATGAGCAGTTCTTC. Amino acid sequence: CASSLEGLAGGYNEQFF.

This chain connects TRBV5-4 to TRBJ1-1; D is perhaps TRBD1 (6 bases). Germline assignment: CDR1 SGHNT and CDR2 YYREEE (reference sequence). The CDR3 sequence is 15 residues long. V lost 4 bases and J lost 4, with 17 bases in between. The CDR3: CASSVIGGAGTEAFF. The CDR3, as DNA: TGTGCCAGCAGCGTCATAGGGGGGGCGGGCACTGAAGCTTTCTTT. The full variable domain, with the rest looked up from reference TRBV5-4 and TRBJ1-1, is ETGVTQSPTHLIKTRGQQVTLRCSSQSGHNTVSWYQQALGQGPQFIFQYYREEENGRGNFPPRFSGLQFPNYSSELNVNALELDDSALYLCASSVIGGAGTEAFFGQGTRLTVV.

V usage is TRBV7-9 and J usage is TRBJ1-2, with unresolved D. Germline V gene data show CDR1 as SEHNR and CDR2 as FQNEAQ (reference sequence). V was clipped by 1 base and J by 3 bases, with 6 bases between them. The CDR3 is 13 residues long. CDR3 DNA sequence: TGTGCCAGCAGCTTAGTGGGCGACTATGGCTACACCTTC. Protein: CASSLVGDYGYTF.

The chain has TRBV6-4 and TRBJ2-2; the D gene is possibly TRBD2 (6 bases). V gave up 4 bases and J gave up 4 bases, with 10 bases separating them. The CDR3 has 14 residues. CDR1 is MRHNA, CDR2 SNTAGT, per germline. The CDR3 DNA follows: TGTGCCAGCAGTGTTCTAGCGAGCACCGGGGAGCTGTTTTTT. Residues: CASSVLASTGELFF.

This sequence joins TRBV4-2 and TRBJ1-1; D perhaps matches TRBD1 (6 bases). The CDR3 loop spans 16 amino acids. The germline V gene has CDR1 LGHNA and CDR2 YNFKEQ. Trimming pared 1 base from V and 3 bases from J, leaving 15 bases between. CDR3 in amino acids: CASSQATGRVDTEAFF. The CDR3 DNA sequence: TGTGCCAGCAGCCAAGCAACAGGGAGAGTGGACACTGAAGCTTTCTTT.

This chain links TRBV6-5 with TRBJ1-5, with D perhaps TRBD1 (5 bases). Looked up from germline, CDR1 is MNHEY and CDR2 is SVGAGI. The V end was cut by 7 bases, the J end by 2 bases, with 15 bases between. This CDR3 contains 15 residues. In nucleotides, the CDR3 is TGTGCCAGCACCCGAAGCTGGGGCGGCAATCAGCCCCAGCATTTT. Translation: CASTRSWGGNQPQHF.

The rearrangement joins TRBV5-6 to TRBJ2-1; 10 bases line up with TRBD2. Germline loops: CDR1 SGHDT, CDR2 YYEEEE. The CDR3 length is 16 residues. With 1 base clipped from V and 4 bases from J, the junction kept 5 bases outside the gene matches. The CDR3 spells CASSLTSGVIYNEQFF. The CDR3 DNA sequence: TGTGCCAGCAGCTTGACTAGCGGGGTTATTTACAATGAGCAGTTCTTC.

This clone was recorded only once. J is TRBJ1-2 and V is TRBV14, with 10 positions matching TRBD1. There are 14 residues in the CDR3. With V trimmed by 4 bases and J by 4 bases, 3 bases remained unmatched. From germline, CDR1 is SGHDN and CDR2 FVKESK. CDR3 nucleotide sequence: TGTGCCAGCAGCCCCGGGACAGGGGTCTATGGCTACACCTTC. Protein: CASSPGTGVYGYTF.

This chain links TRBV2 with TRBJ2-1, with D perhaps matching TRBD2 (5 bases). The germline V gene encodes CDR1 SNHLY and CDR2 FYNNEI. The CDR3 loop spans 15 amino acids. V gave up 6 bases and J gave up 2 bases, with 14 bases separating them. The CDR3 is CASRPGRGAYNEQFF. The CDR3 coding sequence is TGTGCCAGCAGACCCGGCCGGGGAGCCTACAATGAGCAGTTCTTC.

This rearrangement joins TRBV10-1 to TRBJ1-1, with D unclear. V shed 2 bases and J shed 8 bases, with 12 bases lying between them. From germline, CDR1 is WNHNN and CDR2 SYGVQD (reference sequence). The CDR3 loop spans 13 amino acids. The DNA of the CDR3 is TGCGCCAGCAGTGAGATGCCCGCGGCGGAAGCTTTCTTT. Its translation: CASSEMPAAEAFF.

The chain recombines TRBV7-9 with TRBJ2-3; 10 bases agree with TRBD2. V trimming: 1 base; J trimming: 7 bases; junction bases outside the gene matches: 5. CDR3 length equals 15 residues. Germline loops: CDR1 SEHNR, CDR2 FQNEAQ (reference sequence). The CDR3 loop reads CASSLGAGGPNTQYF. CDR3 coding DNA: TGTGCCAGCAGCTTAGGAGCGGGGGGGCCGAATACGCAGTATTTT.

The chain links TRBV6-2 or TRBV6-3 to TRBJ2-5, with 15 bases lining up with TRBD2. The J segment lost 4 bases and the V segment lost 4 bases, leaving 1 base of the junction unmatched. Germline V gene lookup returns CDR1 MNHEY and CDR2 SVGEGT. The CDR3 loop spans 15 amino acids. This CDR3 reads CASSWTSGGAETQYF. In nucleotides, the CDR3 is TGTGCCAGCAGTTGGACTAGCGGGGGGGCAGAGACCCAGTACTTC.

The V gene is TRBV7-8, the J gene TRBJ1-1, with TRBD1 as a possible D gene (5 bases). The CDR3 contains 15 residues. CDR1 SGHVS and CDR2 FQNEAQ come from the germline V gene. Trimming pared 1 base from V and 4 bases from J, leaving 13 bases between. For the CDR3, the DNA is TGTGCCAGCAGCTTAGGAGGCAGGGCTACCACTGAAGCTTTCTTT. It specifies CASSLGGRATTEAFF.

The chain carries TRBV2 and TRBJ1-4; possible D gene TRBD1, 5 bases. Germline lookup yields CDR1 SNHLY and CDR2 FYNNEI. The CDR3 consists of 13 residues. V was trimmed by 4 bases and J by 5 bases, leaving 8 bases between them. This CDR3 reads CASSGQPNEKLFF. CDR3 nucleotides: TGTGCCAGCAGTGGACAGCCAAATGAAAAACTGTTTTTT. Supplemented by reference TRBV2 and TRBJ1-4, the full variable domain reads EPEVTQTPSHQVTQMGQEVILRCVPISNHLYFYWYRQILGQKVEFLVSFYNNEISEKSEIFDDQFSVERPDGSNFTLKIRSTKLEDSAMYFCASSGQPNEKLFFGSGTQLSVL.

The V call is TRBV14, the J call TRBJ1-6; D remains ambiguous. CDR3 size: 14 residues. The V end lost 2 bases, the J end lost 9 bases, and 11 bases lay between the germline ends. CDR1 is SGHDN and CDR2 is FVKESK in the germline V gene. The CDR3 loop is CASSQRSFRSPLHF. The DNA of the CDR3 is TGTGCCAGCAGCCAACGCAGTTTTCGTTCACCCCTCCACTTT.

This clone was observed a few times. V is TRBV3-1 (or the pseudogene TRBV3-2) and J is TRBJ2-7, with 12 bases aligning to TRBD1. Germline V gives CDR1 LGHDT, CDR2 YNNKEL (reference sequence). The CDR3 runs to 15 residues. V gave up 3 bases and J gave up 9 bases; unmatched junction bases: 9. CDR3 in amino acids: CASSQTGTGGSGQYF. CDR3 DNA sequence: TGTGCCAGCAGCCAGACCGGGACAGGGGGCTCGGGGCAGTACTTC.